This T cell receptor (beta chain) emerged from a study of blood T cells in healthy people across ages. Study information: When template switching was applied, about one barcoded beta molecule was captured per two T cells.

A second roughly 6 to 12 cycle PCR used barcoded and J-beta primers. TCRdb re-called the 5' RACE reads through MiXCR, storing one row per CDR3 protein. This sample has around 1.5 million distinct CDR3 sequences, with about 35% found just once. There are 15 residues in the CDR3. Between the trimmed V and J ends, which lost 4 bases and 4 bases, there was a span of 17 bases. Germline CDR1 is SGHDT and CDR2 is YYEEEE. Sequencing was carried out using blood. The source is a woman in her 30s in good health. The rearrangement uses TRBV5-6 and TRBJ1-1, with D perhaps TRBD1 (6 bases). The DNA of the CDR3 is TGTGCCAGCAGCCAAGGACAGAAACCCGGCACTGAAGCTTTCTTT. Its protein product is CASSQGQKPGTEAFF.